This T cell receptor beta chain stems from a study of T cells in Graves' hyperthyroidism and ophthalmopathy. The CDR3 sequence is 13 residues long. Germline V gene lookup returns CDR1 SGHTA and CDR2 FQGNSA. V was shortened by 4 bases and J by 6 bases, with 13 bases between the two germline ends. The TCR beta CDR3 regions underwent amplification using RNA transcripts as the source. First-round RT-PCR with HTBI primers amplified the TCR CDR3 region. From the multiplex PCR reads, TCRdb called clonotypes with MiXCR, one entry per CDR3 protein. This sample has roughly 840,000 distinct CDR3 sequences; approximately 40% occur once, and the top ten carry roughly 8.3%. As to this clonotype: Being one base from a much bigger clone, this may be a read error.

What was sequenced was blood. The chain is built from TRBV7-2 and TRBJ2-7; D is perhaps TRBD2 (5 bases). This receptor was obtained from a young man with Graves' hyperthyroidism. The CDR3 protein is CASSSGGPSEQYF. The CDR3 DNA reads TGTGCCAGCAGCTCAGGCGGGCCCAGCGAGCAGTACTTC.